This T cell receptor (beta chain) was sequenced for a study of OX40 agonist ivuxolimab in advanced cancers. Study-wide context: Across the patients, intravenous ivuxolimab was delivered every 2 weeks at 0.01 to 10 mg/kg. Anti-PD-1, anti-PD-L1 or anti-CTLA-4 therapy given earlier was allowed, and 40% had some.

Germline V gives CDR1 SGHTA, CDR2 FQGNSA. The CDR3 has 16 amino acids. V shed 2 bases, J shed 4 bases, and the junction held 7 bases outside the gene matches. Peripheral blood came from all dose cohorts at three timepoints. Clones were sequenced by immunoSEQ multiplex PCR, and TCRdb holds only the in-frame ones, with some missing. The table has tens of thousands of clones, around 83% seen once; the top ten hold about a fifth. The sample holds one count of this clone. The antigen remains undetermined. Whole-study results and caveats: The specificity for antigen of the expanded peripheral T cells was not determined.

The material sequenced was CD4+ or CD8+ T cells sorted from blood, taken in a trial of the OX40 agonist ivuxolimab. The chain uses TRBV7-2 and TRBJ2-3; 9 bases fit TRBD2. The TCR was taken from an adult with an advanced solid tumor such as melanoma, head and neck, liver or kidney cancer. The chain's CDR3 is CASSLLAGGPSDTQYF. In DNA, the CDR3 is TGTGCCAGCAGCTTACTTGCGGGGGGGCCCTCAGATACGCAGTATTTT. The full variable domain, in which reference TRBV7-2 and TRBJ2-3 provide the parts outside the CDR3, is GAGVSQSPSNKVTEKGKDVELRCDPISGHTALYWYRQSLGQGLEFLIYFQGNSAPDKSGLPSDRFSAERTGGSVSTLTIQRTQQEDSAVYLCASSLLAGGPSDTQYFGPGTRLTVL.